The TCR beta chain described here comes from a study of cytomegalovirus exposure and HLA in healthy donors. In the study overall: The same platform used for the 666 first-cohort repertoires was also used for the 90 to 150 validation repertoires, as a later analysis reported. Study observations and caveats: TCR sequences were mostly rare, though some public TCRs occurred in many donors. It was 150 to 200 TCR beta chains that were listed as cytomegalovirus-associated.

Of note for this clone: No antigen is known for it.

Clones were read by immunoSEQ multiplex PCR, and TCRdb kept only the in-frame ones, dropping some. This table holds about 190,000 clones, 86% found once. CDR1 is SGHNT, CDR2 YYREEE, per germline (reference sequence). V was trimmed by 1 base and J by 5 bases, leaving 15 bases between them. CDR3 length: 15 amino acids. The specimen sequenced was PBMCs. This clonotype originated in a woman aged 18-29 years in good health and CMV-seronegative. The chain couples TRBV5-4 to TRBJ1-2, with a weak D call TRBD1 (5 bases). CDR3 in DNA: TGTGCCAGCAGCTTGAAGGCTGACAGCCCTTATGGCTACACCTTC. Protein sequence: CASSLKADSPYGYTF.